These T cell receptor beta chains were read from a single sample in a study of Ad26.COV2.S vaccination and SARS-CoV-2 variants. Assay used: immunoSEQ multiplex PCR; TCRdb lists only in-frame clones, some missing. The data hold some 320,000 clones, with around 84% observed a single time. The source material was peripheral blood, sampled in a trial of Ad26.COV2.S vaccine versus placebo. These receptors were taken from a person aged 18 to 59 who received the Ad26.COV2.S COVID-19 vaccine or a placebo. The CDR3 runs from the conserved cysteine through the conserved F or W. Fields, in order: D gene, V gene, J gene, clone size, CDR3 protein, CDR3 DNA. A D gene is named only where the DNA matches it firmly. Some rows mark clone size as missing; the rest say once, few, many or name a class of expanded clone.

d_gene: TRBD2; v_gene: TRBV9; j_gene: TRBJ2-5; abundance: .; CDR3aa: CASSAWAGLQETQYF; CDR3nt: TGTGCCAGCAGCGCCTGGGCGGGACTACAAGAGACCCAGTACTTC
d_gene: .; v_gene: TRBV18; j_gene: TRBJ1-6; abundance: .; CDR3aa: CASSLSSQNNSPLHF; CDR3nt: TGTGCCAGCTCACTTTCTTCCCAGAATAATTCACCCCTCCACTTT
d_gene: .; v_gene: TRBV6-5; j_gene: TRBJ2-1; abundance: .; CDR3aa: CASGGPTDYNEQFF; CDR3nt: TGTGCCAGCGGGGGTCCGACAGACTACAATGAGCAGTTCTTC
d_gene: TRBD1; v_gene: TRBV2; j_gene: TRBJ2-7; abundance: .; CDR3aa: CASSGGQGVYEQYF; CDR3nt: TGTGCCAGCAGTGGAGGACAGGGTGTTTACGAGCAGTACTTC
d_gene: .; v_gene: TRBV7-2; j_gene: TRBJ1-6; abundance: .; CDR3aa: CASSQNGGGSPLHF; CDR3nt: TGTGCCAGCAGCCAAAACGGGGGAGGATCACCCCTCCACTTT
d_gene: TRBD1; v_gene: TRBV5-1; j_gene: TRBJ1-2; abundance: .; CDR3aa: CASSVDRDSILNYGYTF; CDR3nt: TGCGCCAGCAGCGTTGACCGGGACAGCATACTTAACTATGGCTACACCTTC
d_gene: .; v_gene: TRBV9; j_gene: TRBJ1-1; abundance: .; CDR3aa: CASSAPGSLTTEAFF; CDR3nt: TGTGCCAGCAGCGCACCGGGTAGTTTAACCACTGAAGCTTTCTTT
d_gene: .; v_gene: TRBV9; j_gene: TRBJ2-3; abundance: once; CDR3aa: CASSAISGGTDTQYF; CDR3nt: TGTGCCAGCAGCGCAATAAGTGGGGGTACAGATACGCAGTATTTT
d_gene: TRBD1; v_gene: TRBV6-1; j_gene: TRBJ2-2; abundance: .; CDR3aa: CASSEHRGDTGELFF; CDR3nt: TGTGCCAGCAGTGAACACAGGGGAGATACCGGGGAGCTGTTTTTT
d_gene: .; v_gene: TRBV19; j_gene: TRBJ2-2; abundance: .; CDR3aa: CASTDTGELFF; CDR3nt: TGTGCCAGTACCGACACCGGGGAGCTGTTTTTT
d_gene: .; v_gene: TRBV7-9; j_gene: TRBJ2-5; abundance: .; CDR3aa: CAGSLVRGMETQYF; CDR3nt: TGTGCCGGCAGCTTGGTACGGGGAATGGAGACCCAGTACTTC